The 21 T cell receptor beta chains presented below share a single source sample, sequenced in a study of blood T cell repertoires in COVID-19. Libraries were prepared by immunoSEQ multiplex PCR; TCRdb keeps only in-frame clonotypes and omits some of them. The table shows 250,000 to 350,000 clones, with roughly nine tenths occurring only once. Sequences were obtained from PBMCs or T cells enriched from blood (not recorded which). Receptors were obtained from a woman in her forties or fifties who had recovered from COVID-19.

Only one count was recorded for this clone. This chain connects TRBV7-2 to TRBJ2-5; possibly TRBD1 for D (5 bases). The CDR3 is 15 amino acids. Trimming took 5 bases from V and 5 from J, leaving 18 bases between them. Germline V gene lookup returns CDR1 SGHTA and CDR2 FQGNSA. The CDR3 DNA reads TGTGCCAGCAGCCAAGGGTCCGCCAGGGTGGAGACCCAGTACTTC. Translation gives CASSQGSARVETQYF.

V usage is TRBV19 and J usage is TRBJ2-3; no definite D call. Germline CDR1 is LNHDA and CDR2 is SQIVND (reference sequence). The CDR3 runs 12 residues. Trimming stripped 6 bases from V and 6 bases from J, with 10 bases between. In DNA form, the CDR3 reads TGTGCCAGTAGCGAACAGCTCGATACGCAGTATTTT. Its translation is CASSEQLDTQYF.

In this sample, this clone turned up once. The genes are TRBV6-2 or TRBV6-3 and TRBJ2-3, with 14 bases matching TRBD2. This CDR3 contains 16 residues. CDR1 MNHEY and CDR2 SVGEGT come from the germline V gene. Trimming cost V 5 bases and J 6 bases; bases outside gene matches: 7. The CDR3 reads CASSRGLAGVGDTQYF. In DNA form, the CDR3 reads TGTGCCAGCAGTCGGGGACTAGCGGGAGTAGGTGATACGCAGTATTTT.

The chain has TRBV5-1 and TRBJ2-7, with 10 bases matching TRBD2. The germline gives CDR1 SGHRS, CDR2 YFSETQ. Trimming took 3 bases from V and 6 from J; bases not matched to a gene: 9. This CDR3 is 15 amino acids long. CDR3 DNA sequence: TGCGCCAGCAGCTCGAAGGCTAGCGGGAGTGGCGAGCAGTACTTC. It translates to CASSSKASGSGEQYF.

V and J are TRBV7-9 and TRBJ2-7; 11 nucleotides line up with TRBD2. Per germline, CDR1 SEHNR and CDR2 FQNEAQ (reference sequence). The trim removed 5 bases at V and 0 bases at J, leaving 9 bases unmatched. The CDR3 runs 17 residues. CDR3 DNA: TGTGCCAGCAGCGCCGGGACTAGCGGACCCGCCTCCTACGAGCAGTACTTC. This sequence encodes CASSAGTSGPASYEQYF.

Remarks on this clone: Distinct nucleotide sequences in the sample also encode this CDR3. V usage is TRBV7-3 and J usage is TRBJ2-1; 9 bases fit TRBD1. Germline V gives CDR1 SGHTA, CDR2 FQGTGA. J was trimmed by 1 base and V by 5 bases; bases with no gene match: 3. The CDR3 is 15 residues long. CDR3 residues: CASSPGQGSYNEQFF. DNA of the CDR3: TGTGCCAGCAGCCCGGGACAGGGATCCTACAATGAGCAGTTCTTC. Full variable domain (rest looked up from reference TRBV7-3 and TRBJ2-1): GAGVSQTPSNKVTEKGKYVELRCDPISGHTALYWYRQSLGQGPEFLIYFQGTGAADDSGLPNDRFFAVRPEGSVSTLKIQRTERGDSAVYLCASSPGQGSYNEQFFGPGTRLTVL.

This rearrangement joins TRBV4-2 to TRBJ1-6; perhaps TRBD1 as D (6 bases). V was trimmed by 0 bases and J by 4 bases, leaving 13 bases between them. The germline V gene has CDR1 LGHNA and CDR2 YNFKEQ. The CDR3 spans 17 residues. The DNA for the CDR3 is TGTGCCAGCAGCCAAGAAACACAGGGTTTTTATAATTCACCCCTCCACTTT. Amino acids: CASSQETQGFYNSPLHF.

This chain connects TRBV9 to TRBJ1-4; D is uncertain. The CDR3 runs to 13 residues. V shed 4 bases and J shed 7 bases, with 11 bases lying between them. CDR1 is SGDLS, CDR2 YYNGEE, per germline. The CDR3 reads CASSWGGGEKLFF. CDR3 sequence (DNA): TGTGCCAGCAGCTGGGGAGGAGGTGAAAAACTGTTTTTT.

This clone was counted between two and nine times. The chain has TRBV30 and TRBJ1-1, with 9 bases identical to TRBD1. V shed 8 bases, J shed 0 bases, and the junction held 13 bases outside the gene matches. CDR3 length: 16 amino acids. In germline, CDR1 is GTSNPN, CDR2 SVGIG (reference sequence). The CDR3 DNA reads TGTGCCCGTCGCGGGACAGGGAGAATGCTGAACACTGAAGCTTTCTTT. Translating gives CARRGTGRMLNTEAFF.

CDR3 protein: CASSLAGGPPEVYTQYF. The CDR3 nucleotides read TGTGCCAGCAGCTTGGCGGGAGGACCGCCTGAGGTGTATACGCAGTATTTT. The chain couples TRBV5-4 to TRBJ2-3; 7 positions agree with TRBD2. Germline V gives CDR1 SGHNT, CDR2 YYREEE (reference sequence). With V trimmed by 0 bases and J by 7 bases, 14 bases remained unmatched. This CDR3 region has 17 residues.

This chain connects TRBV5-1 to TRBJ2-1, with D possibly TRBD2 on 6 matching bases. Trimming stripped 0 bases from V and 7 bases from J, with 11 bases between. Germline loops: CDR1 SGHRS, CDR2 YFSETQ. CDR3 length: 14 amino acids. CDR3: CASSLDGSSNEQFF. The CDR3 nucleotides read TGCGCCAGCAGCTTGGACGGGAGTTCTAATGAGCAGTTCTTC.

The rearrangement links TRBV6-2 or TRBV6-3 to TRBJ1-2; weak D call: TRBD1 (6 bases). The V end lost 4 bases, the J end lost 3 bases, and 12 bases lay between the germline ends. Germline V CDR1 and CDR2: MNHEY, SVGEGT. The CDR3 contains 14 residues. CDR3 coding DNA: TGTGCCAGCAGTTCACGGGACACAGACTATGGCTACACCTTC. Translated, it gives CASSSRDTDYGYTF.

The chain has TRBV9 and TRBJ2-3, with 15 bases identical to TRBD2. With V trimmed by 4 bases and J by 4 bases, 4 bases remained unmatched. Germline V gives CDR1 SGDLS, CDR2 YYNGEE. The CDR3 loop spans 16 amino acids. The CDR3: CASSMGLAGGPDTQYF. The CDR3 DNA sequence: TGTGCCAGCAGCATGGGACTAGCGGGAGGCCCAGATACGCAGTATTTT.

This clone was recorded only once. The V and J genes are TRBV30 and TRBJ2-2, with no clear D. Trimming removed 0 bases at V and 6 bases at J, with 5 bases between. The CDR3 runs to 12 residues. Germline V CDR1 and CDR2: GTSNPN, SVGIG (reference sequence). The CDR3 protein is CAWSVRAGELFF. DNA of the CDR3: TGTGCCTGGAGTGTACGGGCCGGGGAGCTGTTTTTT.

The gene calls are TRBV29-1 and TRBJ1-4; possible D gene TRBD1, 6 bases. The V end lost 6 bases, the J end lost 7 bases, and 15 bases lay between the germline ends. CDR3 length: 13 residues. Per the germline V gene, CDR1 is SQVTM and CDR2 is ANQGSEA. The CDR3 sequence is CSVTGDRSEKLFF. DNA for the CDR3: TGCAGCGTGACCGGCGACAGGTCTGAAAAACTGTTTTTT.

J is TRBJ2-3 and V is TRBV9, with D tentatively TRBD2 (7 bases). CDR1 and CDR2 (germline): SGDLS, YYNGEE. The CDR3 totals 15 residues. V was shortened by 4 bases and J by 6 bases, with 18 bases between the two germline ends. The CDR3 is CASSPREGVKDTQYF. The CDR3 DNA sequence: TGTGCCAGCAGCCCGAGGGAGGGGGTTAAGGATACGCAGTATTTT.

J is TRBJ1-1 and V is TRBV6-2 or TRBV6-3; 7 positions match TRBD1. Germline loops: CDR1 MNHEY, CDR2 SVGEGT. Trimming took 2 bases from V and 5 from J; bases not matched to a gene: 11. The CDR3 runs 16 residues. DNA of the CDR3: TGTGCCAGCAGTTACGGTAGTTCCGTGACAGGGACTGAAGCTTTCTTT. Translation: CASSYGSSVTGTEAFF.

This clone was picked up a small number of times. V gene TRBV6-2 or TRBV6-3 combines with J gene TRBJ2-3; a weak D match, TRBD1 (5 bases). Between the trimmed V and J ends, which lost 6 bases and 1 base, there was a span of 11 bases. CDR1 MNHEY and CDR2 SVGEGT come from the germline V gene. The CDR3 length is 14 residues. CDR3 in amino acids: CASRPPQGTDTQYF. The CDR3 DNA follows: TGTGCCAGCAGACCTCCACAGGGCACAGATACGCAGTATTTT.

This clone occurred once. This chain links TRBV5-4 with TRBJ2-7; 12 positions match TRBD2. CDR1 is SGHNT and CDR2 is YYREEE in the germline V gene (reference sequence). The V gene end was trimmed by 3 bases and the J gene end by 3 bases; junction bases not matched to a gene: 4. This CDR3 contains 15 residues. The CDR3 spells CASSSKTSGSYEQYF. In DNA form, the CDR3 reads TGTGCCAGCAGCTCCAAGACTAGCGGGAGCTACGAGCAGTACTTC.

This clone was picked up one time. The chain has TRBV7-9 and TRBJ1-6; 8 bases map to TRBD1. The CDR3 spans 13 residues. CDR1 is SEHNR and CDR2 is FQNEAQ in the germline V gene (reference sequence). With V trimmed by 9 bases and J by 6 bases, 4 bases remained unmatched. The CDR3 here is CASHRGGNSPLHF. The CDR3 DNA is TGTGCCAGTCACAGGGGGGGTAATTCACCCCTCCACTTT.

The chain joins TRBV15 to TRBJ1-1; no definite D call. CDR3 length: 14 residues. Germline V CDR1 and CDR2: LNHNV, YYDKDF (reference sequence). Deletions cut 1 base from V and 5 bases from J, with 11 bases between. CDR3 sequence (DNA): TGTGCCACCAGCAGAGTCGGGGTAAAGACTGAAGCTTTCTTT. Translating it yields CATSRVGVKTEAFF.